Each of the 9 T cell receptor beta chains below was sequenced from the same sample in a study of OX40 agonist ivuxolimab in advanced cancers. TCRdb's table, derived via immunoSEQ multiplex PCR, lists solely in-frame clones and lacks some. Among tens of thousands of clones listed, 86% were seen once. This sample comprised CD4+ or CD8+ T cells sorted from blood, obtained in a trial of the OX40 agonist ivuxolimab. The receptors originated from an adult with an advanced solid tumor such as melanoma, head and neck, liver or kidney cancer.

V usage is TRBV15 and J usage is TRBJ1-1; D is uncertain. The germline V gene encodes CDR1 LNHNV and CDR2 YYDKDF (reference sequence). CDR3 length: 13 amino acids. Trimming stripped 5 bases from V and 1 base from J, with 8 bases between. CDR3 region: CATSAKGNTEAFF. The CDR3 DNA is TGTGCCACCAGCGCTAAGGGGAACACTGAAGCTTTCTTT.

This chain's CDR3 is CASSLGLAVFQETQYF. The CDR3 coding sequence is TGTGCCAGCAGCTTAGGGCTAGCGGTATTCCAAGAGACCCAGTACTTC. The genes are TRBV11-2 and TRBJ2-5; 7 nucleotides align to TRBD2. This CDR3 has 16 amino acids. V lost 1 base, J lost 1 base, and 6 bases stayed unmatched. Germline loops: CDR1 SGHAT, CDR2 FQNNGV.

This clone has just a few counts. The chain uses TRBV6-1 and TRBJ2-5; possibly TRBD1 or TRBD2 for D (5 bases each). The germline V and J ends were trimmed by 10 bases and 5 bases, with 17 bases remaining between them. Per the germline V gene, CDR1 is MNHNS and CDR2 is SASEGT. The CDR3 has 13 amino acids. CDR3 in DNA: TGTGCCACCAGGACACCGTCGGGGGAGACCCAGTACTTC. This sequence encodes CATRTPSGETQYF.

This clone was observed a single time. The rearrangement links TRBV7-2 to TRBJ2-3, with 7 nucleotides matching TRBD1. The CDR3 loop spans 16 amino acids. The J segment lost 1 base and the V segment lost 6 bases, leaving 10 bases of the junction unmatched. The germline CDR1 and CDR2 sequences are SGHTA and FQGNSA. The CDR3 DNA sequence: TGTGCCAGCAGTTATAAAAGGGGGCGAGGCACAGATACGCAGTATTTT. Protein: CASSYKRGRGTDTQYF.

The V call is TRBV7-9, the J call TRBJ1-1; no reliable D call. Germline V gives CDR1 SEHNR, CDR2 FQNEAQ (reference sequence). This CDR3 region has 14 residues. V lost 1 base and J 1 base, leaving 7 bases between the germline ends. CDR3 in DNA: TGTGCCAGCAGCTTAGTACCGGGGAACACTGAAGCTTTCTTT. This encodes CASSLVPGNTEAFF. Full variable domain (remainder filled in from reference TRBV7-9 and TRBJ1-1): DTGVSQNPRHKITKRGQNVTFRCDPISEHNRLYWYRQTLGQGPEFLTYFQNEAQLEKSRLLSDRFSAERPKGSFSTLEIQRTEQGDSAMYLCASSLVPGNTEAFFGQGTRLTVV.

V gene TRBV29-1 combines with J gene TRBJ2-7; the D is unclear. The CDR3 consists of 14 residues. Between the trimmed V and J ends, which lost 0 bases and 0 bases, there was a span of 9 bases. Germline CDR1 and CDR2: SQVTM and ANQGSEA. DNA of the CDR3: TGCAGCGTTGAAGATCGCCCGTACTCCTACGAGCAGTACTTC. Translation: CSVEDRPYSYEQYF.

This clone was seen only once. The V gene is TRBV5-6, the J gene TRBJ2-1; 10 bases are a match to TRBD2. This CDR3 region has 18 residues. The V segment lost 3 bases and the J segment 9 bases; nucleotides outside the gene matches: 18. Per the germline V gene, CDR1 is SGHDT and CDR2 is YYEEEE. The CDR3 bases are TGTGCCAGCAGCTGGGGGCTTGGGGCTAGCGGGAGTGGGGTTGAGCAGTTCTTC. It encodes CASSWGLGASGSGVEQFF.

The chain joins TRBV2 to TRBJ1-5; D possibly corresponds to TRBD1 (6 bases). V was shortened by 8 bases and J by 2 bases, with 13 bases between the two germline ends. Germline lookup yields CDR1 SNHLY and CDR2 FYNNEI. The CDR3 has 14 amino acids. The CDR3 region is CASGGRGRNQPQHF. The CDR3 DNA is TGTGCCAGCGGTGGCAGGGGTCGCAATCAGCCCCAGCATTTT. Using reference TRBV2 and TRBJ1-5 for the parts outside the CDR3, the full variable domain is EPEVTQTPSHQVTQMGQEVILRCVPISNHLYFYWYRQILGQKVEFLVSFYNNEISEKSEIFDDQFSVERPDGSNFTLKIRSTKLEDSAMYFCASGGRGRNQPQHFGDGTRLSIL.

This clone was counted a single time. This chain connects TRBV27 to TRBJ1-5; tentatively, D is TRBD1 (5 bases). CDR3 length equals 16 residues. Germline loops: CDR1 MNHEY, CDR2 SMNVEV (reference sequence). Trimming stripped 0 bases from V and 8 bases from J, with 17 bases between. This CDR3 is CASSLSMQGRYEPQHF. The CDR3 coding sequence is TGTGCCAGCAGTTTATCTATGCAGGGCCGTTATGAGCCCCAGCATTTT.